Below, 16 T cell receptor beta chains from the same sample are listed, as sequenced in a study of vaccination and CD4 T cells after COVID-19. The treatment is: roughly ten-day PBMC culture with coronavirus spike peptide pools or control peptides (ViraFEST assay). The antigens these receptors bind are not known. Cultured CD4+ T cells had their DNA profiled by the Oncomine TCR Beta short-read assay. TCRdb used MiXCR to reprocess the PCR reads, holding one entry per CDR3 protein. Among roughly 15,000 distinct CDR3 sequences, over 40% were seen once, and the ten largest hold about a fifth. The sample here was CD4+ T cells from blood, cultured in vitro, taken before SARS-CoV-2 vaccination. Source of these receptors: a human donor who received a COVID-19 vaccine.

The chain is built from TRBV12-3 or TRBV12-4 and TRBJ1-3; D gene uncertain. Between the trimmed V and J ends, which lost 2 bases and 1 base, there was a span of 3 bases. The CDR3 sequence is 13 residues long. CDR3 in amino acids: CASSLQSGNTIYF. CDR3 DNA sequence: TGTGCCAGCAGTTTACAGTCTGGAAACACCATATATTTT.

The V call is TRBV7-9, the J call TRBJ2-7, with D perhaps TRBD1 (5 bases). Germline V gives CDR1 SEHNR, CDR2 FQNEAQ (reference sequence). This CDR3 is built from 16 residues. Trimming removed 3 bases at V and 0 bases at J, with 15 bases between. CDR3 coding DNA: TGTGCCAGCAGCTTCACGACAGACTTGAGCTCCTACGAGCAGTACTTC. This sequence encodes CASSFTTDLSSYEQYF.

This clonotype has just a few counts. The chain has TRBV6-1 and TRBJ2-5; D not resolved. This CDR3 comprises 15 residues. Germline CDR1 reads MNHNS; CDR2 reads SASEGT. V was cut by 4 bases and J by 4 bases, with 16 bases left in between. In DNA, the CDR3 is TGTGCCAGCAGTGTAGCCTTCGACTTGGGAGAGACCCAGTACTTC. Its translation is CASSVAFDLGETQYF.

The gene calls are TRBV6-1 and TRBJ2-3; D uncertain. The V gene lost 8 bases and the J gene lost 8 bases, with 20 bases spanning the gap. From germline, CDR1 is MNHNS and CDR2 SASEGT. The CDR3 has 14 amino acids. CDR3 coding DNA: TGTGCCAGCGACCGGACCCTTGGCTGGGTTACGCAGTATTTT. This codes for CASDRTLGWVTQYF.

V gene TRBV27 combines with J gene TRBJ1-1, with TRBD1 as a possible D gene (5 bases). CDR3 length equals 16 residues. In germline, CDR1 is MNHEY, CDR2 SMNVEV (reference sequence). V was clipped by 6 bases and J by 0 bases, with 17 bases between them. Here the CDR3 reads CASRILDSHMNTEAFF. Written as DNA, the CDR3 is TGTGCCAGCAGGATATTAGACAGCCACATGAACACTGAAGCTTTCTTT.

The V and J genes are TRBV6-1 and TRBJ2-7, with 13 positions matching TRBD2. The J segment lost 3 bases and the V segment lost 6 bases, leaving 11 bases of the junction unmatched. This CDR3 comprises 17 residues. The germline V gene has CDR1 MNHNS and CDR2 SASEGT. The CDR3 spells CASSSLAGGPGHYEQYF. The CDR3, as DNA: TGTGCCAGCAGCTCACTAGCGGGGGGGCCAGGGCACTACGAGCAGTACTTC.

This clonotype has only a few counts. The chain has TRBV7-9 and TRBJ2-6; D is unresolved. This CDR3 contains 14 residues. Germline V lookup: CDR1 SEHNR, CDR2 FQNEAQ (reference sequence). V dropped 5 bases and J dropped 2 bases, with 7 bases sitting between them. The CDR3 sequence: CASSVGTGANVLTF. In DNA form, the CDR3 reads TGTGCCAGCAGCGTGGGAACTGGGGCCAACGTCCTGACTTTC.

The V and J genes are TRBV20-1 and TRBJ2-2; D possibly uses TRBD1 or TRBD2 (5 bases each). Germline loops: CDR1 DFQATT, CDR2 SNEGSKA (reference sequence). The CDR3 spans 18 residues. V lost 1 base and J 4 bases, leaving 22 bases between the germline ends. CDR3 nucleotides: TGCAGTGCTAGAGCATTTCGAGGGGCGCAGATGATCACCGGGGAGCTGTTTTTT. This codes for CSARAFRGAQMITGELFF.

The chain couples TRBV10-3 to TRBJ2-5, with D unresolved. This CDR3 is 13 amino acids long. Germline lookup yields CDR1 ENHRY and CDR2 SYGVKD. The V end lost 2 bases, the J end lost 2 bases, and 6 bases lay between the germline ends. The CDR3 sequence: CAISERIQETQYF. CDR3 nucleotide sequence: TGTGCCATCAGTGAGAGGATACAAGAGACCCAGTACTTC.

J is TRBJ1-5 and V is TRBV24-1, with a tentative D call TRBD1 (6 bases). The germline V gene has CDR1 KGHDR and CDR2 SFDVKD. V was trimmed by 5 bases and J by 3 bases, leaving 13 bases between them. The CDR3 has 15 amino acids. This CDR3 is CATSAAGDTNQPQHF. The CDR3 nucleotides are TGTGCCACCAGTGCCGCGGGGGACACCAATCAGCCCCAGCATTTT.

The genes are TRBV18 and TRBJ1-4; 9 nucleotides match TRBD1. The germline CDR1 and CDR2 sequences are KGHSH and LQKENI. The CDR3 length is 15 residues. V lost 4 bases and J lost 4; bases outside the gene matches: 4. The CDR3 loop is CASSRTGARNEKLFF. In DNA, the CDR3 is TGTGCCAGCTCACGGACAGGGGCGCGTAATGAAAAACTGTTTTTT.

This clonotype was counted between two and nine times. The rearrangement links TRBV10-3 to TRBJ1-1; 7 bases are a match to TRBD1. Germline CDR1 reads ENHRY; CDR2 reads SYGVKD. The CDR3 is 12 amino acids. The V segment lost 5 bases and the J segment 5 bases; nucleotides outside the gene matches: 2. The CDR3 is CAISWTGTEAFF. The CDR3, as DNA: TGTGCCATCAGTTGGACAGGTACTGAAGCTTTCTTT.

A word on this clonotype: One end of the junction fails to match germline, which may point to a read error. The rearrangement links TRBV20-1 to TRBJ1-1; the D is unclear. Germline CDR1 reads DFQATT; CDR2 reads SNEGSKA (reference sequence). The CDR3 is 15 residues long. The CDR3 bases are TGCAGTGCCAGAGAGGACCGCCTGTGGAACACTGAAGCTTTCTTT. Translated, it gives CSAREDRLWNTEAFF.

This rearrangement joins TRBV3-1 to TRBJ2-6; D unclear. Trimming cost V 2 bases and J 0 bases, with 11 bases left between them. Germline V gene sequence: CDR1 LGHDT, CDR2 YNNKEL (reference sequence). This CDR3 contains 17 residues. The chain's CDR3 is CASSQTPVNSGANVLTF. The CDR3 DNA is TGTGCCAGCAGCCAAACACCAGTAAACTCTGGGGCCAACGTCCTGACTTTC. Full variable domain (remainder filled in from reference TRBV3-1 and TRBJ2-6): DTAVSQTPKYLVTQMGNDKSIKCEQNLGHDTMYWYKQDSKKFLKIMFSYNNKELIINETVPNRFSPKSPDKAHLNLHINSLELGDSAVYFCASSQTPVNSGANVLTFGAGSRLTVL.

The V gene is TRBV12-3 or TRBV12-4, the J gene TRBJ1-2; D is possibly TRBD1 (6 bases). V was trimmed by 6 bases and J by 2 bases, leaving 16 bases between them. The CDR3 contains 15 residues. Here the CDR3 reads CASRLAGTGNYGYTF. In DNA, the CDR3 is TGTGCCAGCAGGCTAGCGGGCACAGGGAACTATGGCTACACCTTC.

The chain combines TRBV7-9 with TRBJ1-6, with 8 bases identical to TRBD1. The CDR3 totals 15 residues. Germline V gene data show CDR1 as SEHNR and CDR2 as FQNEAQ (reference sequence). V was pared by 4 bases and J by 7 bases, with 6 bases of the junction left unmatched. The CDR3 is CASSSYRQGNSPLHF. The CDR3 region has the DNA TGTGCCAGCAGCTCATATCGACAGGGGAATTCACCCCTCCACTTT.